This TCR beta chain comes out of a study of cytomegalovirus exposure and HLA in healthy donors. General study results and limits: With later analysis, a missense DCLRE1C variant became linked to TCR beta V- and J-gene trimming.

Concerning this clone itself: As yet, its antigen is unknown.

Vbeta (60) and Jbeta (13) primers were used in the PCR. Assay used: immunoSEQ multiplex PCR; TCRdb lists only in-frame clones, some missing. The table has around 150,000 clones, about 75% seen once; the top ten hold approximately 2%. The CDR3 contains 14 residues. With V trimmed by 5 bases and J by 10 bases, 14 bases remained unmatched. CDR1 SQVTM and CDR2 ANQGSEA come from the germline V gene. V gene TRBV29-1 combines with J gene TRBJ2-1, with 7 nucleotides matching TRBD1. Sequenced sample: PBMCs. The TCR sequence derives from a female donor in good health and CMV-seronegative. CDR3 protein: CSVRPGTVRGEQFF. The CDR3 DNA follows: TGCAGCGTTCGTCCCGGGACAGTGCGCGGGGAGCAGTTCTTC.